Below, one TCR beta chain is given with its context. The authors' processing: The authors estimated nucleated cell counts from reference gene primer amplification. TCRdb's table, derived via immunoSEQ multiplex PCR, lists solely in-frame clones and lacks some. D and trimming come from the DNA, and the V and J calls and clone size come from that table. Of about 360,000 clones in the sample, around 84% were seen once. The CDR3 covers 17 residues. Between the trimmed V and J ends, which lost 4 bases and 4 bases, there was a span of 23 bases. Germline V gene lookup returns CDR1 SQVTM and CDR2 ANQGSEA. These data come from a study of blood T cell repertoires in COVID-19. Study-wide background: Collection of acute and convalescent COVID-19 samples took place in the United States, Italy and Spain. T cells, B-cell-depleted T cells, or PBMCs supplied cDNA or gDNA.

This TCR derives from a human donor in a cohort sampled during active COVID-19. The sequencing input was peripheral blood. The chain recombines TRBV29-1 with TRBJ2-1; D perhaps matches TRBD2 (6 bases). CDR3 sequence reads: CSVALFRGGDFYNEQFF. As DNA, the CDR3 is TGCAGCGTTGCACTATTTCGGGGCGGGGATTTTTACAATGAGCAGTTCTTC.